This T cell receptor (beta chain) was recorded in a study of low-dose radiotherapy and immunotherapy resistance in tumors. Study-wide background: Treatment included intravenous cyclophosphamide dosed at 200 mg/m2 every two weeks, one day before radiation and immunotherapy.

Time point: before trial treatment. This clonotype was counted ten times or more. TRAV- and TRBV-specific primers primed first-strand cDNA, covering alpha and beta chains. Amplification, which lasted around 18 PCR cycles, used a constant-region primer and V-primer adapter to amplify TCRs. TCRdb called the reads again in MiXCR, with one record for every CDR3 protein. Among 100,000 or so distinct CDR3 sequences listed, around 9.2% were seen once. Sequencing used PBMCs, obtained before treatment. The receptor was isolated from a male donor with prostate cancer.

In DNA, the CDR3 is TGCAGCGTTTCCCTCTCTGGGGCCAACGTCCTGACTTTC. This sequence encodes CSVSLSGANVLTF. The chain is built from TRBV29-1 and TRBJ2-6; no clear D. The V end lost 5 bases, the J end lost 0 bases, and 5 bases lay between the germline ends. Germline values: CDR1 SQVTM, CDR2 ANQGSEA. This CDR3 comprises 13 residues. The full variable domain, completed using reference TRBV29-1 and TRBJ2-6, is SAVISQKPSRDICQRGTSLTIQCQVDSQVTMMFWYRQQPGQSLTLIATANQGSEATYESGFVIDKFPISRPNLTFSTLTVSNMSPEDSSIYLCSVSLSGANVLTFGAGSRLTVL.